This TCR beta chain was captured by sequencing in a study of T cell changes during pregnancy in multiple sclerosis. The trim removed 7 bases at V and 9 bases at J, leaving 11 bases unmatched. This CDR3 has 15 amino acids. Germline V gives CDR1 SGHDT, CDR2 YYEEEE. Profiled with immunoSEQ multiplex PCR; TCRdb holds only in-frame clones, not every one. Of tens of thousands of clones in the sample, 85% to 95% were seen once. The chain recombines TRBV5-6 with TRBJ2-2, with 11 bases aligning to TRBD2. The sequences come from peripheral blood, collected in the third trimester of pregnancy. The receptor comes from a female donor in good health, enrolled as a control in a pregnancy study. DNA for the CDR3: TGTGCCAGCTCACATAGCGGGAGGGCCGTCTGGGAGCTGTTTTTT. Protein: CASSHSGRAVWELFF.